The TCR beta chain under discussion was sequenced for a study of graft-versus-host responses after intestinal transplantation. This clone appeared once. The table came from immunoSEQ multiplex PCR; TCRdb's copy has only in-frame clones and leaves some out. The sample shows under 45,000 clones, about 90% of them seen only once. V lost 0 bases, J lost 0 bases, and 12 bases lay in between. The CDR3 length is 16 residues. The V gene's germline CDR1 is SGHKS and CDR2 YYEKEE (reference sequence). The clonotype was recovered from a human patient who received an intestinal transplant, so some T cells may come from the graft donor. The genes are TRBV5-5 and TRBJ1-2; no clear D. This specimen consisted of PBMCs, obtained about nine months after transplant. In DNA form, the CDR3 reads TGTGCCAGCAGCTTGGGGTTGGCCCTAGCTAACTATGGCTACACCTTC. Its protein is CASSLGLALANYGYTF. The full variable domain, completed using reference TRBV5-5 and TRBJ1-2, is DAGVTQSPTHLIKTRGQQVTLRCSPISGHKSVSWYQQVLGQGPQFIFQYYEKEERGRGNFPDRFSARQFPNYSSELNVNALLLGDSALYLCASSLGLALANYGYTFGSGTRLTVV.